This passage covers 17 T cell receptor beta chains from one sample sequenced in a study of cytomegalovirus exposure and HLA in healthy donors. PCR involved 60 Vbeta and 13 Jbeta primers. Here immunoSEQ multiplex PCR was the method, and the copy in TCRdb shows in-frame clones only, minus some. The sample includes a few hundred thousand clones, roughly 80% of them seen just once. The sample taken for sequencing was PBMCs. These receptors were obtained from a girl aged 2 to 9 in good health and CMV-seronegative.

V gene TRBV11-2 combines with J gene TRBJ2-3; D is possibly TRBD2 (5 bases). V was pared by 5 bases and J by 1 base, with 16 bases between. The CDR3 loop spans 16 amino acids. Per germline, CDR1 SGHAT and CDR2 FQNNGV. Here the CDR3 reads CASSLTRDPGTDTQYF. The CDR3 bases are TGTGCCAGCAGCCTAACTAGAGACCCGGGCACAGATACGCAGTATTTT. Combining the CDR3 with reference TRBV11-2 and TRBJ2-3 gives the whole variable domain EAGVAQSPRYKIIEKRQSVAFWCNPISGHATLYWYQQILGQGPKLLIQFQNNGVVDDSQLPKDRFSAERLKGVDSTLKIQPAKLEDSAVYLCASSLTRDPGTDTQYFGPGTRLTVL.

CDR3 sequence (DNA): TGTGCCAGCTCGTGGGACACCGACTATGGCTACACCTTC. Its protein is CASSWDTDYGYTF. The chain carries TRBV18 and TRBJ1-2, with D perhaps matching TRBD1 (6 bases). V was shortened by 6 bases and J by 3 bases, with 11 bases between the two germline ends. The CDR3 loop spans 13 amino acids. Per germline, CDR1 KGHSH and CDR2 LQKENI.

The chain recombines TRBV11-2 with TRBJ2-1; unclear D gene. This CDR3 is 12 amino acids long. The germline gives CDR1 SGHAT, CDR2 FQNNGV. V was pared by 0 bases and J by 8 bases, with 5 bases between. This chain's CDR3 is CASSLDSYEQFF. Here the CDR3 DNA reads TGTGCCAGCAGCTTAGACTCGTATGAGCAGTTCTTC. The variable domain in full, completed from reference TRBV11-2 and TRBJ2-1, reads EAGVAQSPRYKIIEKRQSVAFWCNPISGHATLYWYQQILGQGPKLLIQFQNNGVVDDSQLPKDRFSAERLKGVDSTLKIQPAKLEDSAVYLCASSLDSYEQFFGPGTRLTVL.

This clone was observed a few times. This chain links TRBV6-1 with TRBJ2-3; 10 bases are shared with TRBD2. Germline V gene lookup returns CDR1 MNHNS and CDR2 SASEGT. V dropped 2 bases and J dropped 4; count of bases not matched to a gene: 6. CDR3 length: 16 residues. DNA of the CDR3: TGTGCCAGCAGTGAAATAAGCGGGGGGGCCGCAGATACGCAGTATTTT. This sequence encodes CASSEISGGAADTQYF.

The V gene is TRBV5-1, the J gene TRBJ2-3; 7 nucleotides agree with TRBD2. The CDR3 loop spans 14 amino acids. Germline V gene sequence: CDR1 SGHRS, CDR2 YFSETQ. The V and J ends lost 3 bases and 6 bases, in that order; junction bases with no gene match: 7. As DNA, the CDR3 is TGCGCCAGCAGCTCGGGACTACCTTCGGATACGCAGTATTTT. Translating gives CASSSGLPSDTQYF.

The V gene is TRBV4-1, the J gene TRBJ2-6; 12 bases line up with TRBD2. The CDR3 has 18 amino acids. The germline V gene encodes CDR1 MGHRA and CDR2 YSYEKL. V lost 5 bases to trimming and J lost 1 base; unmatched junction nucleotides: 6. CDR3 sequence: CASSVGLAGQSGANVLTF. CDR3 sequence (DNA): TGCGCCAGCAGCGTAGGACTAGCGGGACAGTCTGGGGCCAACGTCCTGACTTTC.

About this clone: At one end the junction does not follow the germline gene, possibly because of a read error. The chain has TRBV7-9 and TRBJ2-7; D unclear. CDR1 is SEHNR and CDR2 is FQNEAQ in the germline V gene (reference sequence). CDR3 length: 11 residues. The CDR3: CSSSPKYEQYF. The CDR3 DNA sequence: TGTTCCAGCAGCCCTAAGTACGAGCAGTACTTC.

The chain combines TRBV4-1 with TRBJ2-3; 11 bases map to TRBD2. Per the germline V gene, CDR1 is MGHRA and CDR2 is YSYEKL. V lost 4 bases to trimming and J lost 1 base; unmatched junction nucleotides: 4. CDR3 size: 16 residues. The CDR3 is CASSPSGGPGTDTQYF. CDR3 coding DNA: TGCGCCAGCAGCCCTAGCGGGGGGCCGGGCACAGATACGCAGTATTTT.

The chain combines TRBV19 with TRBJ1-2; TRBD1 is a possible D gene (6 bases). Looked up from germline, CDR1 is LNHDA and CDR2 is SQIVND (reference sequence). V lost 7 bases, J lost 2 bases, and 14 bases lay in between. The CDR3 runs 14 residues. The CDR3 DNA sequence: TGTGCCAGTAACGGGGGGCTGGGGAACTATGGCTACACCTTC. Its protein product is CASNGGLGNYGYTF.

The J gene is TRBJ2-5, the V gene TRBV5-6; D might be TRBD2 (5 bases). The CDR3 is made up of 17 amino acids. The V gene lost 0 bases and the J gene lost 6 bases, with 21 bases spanning the gap. Germline V gene lookup returns CDR1 SGHDT and CDR2 YYEEEE. For the CDR3, the DNA is TGTGCCAGCAGCTTGGAGGCGGGCCCCCTTGTTCTGAAGACCCAGTACTTC. It is translated as CASSLEAGPLVLKTQYF.

V gene TRBV7-9 combines with J gene TRBJ2-1, with 7 bases fitting TRBD1. With V trimmed by 5 bases and J by 5 bases, 12 bases remained unmatched. Germline CDR1 reads SEHNR; CDR2 reads FQNEAQ (reference sequence). This CDR3 spans 16 amino acids. The CDR3 DNA is TGTGCCAGCAGCATACAAACAGGGACAGTTAACAATGAGCAGTTCTTC. The encoded protein is CASSIQTGTVNNEQFF.

The V gene is TRBV6-1, the J gene TRBJ2-5, with D unresolved. V lost 1 base and J 4 bases, leaving 16 bases between the germline ends. The CDR3 extends over 16 amino acids. CDR1 is MNHNS, CDR2 SASEGT, per germline. The CDR3 DNA reads as TGTGCCAGCAGTGAAGGGTATAATAACCGGTTAGAGACCCAGTACTTC. Its protein product is CASSEGYNNRLETQYF.

This clone has a single count. The sample holds other DNA sequences that translate to the same CDR3. This sequence joins TRBV7-2 and TRBJ1-2; D is unclear. The CDR3 is 13 amino acids. V was clipped by 0 bases and J by 2 bases, with 4 bases between them. Germline loops: CDR1 SGHTA, CDR2 FQGNSA. CDR3 DNA: TGTGCCAGCAGCTTAGCTGCGAACTATGGCTACACCTTC. Its protein is CASSLAANYGYTF.

The V and J genes are TRBV10-3 and TRBJ1-1, with D possibly TRBD1 on 5 matching bases. The germline CDR1 and CDR2 sequences are ENHRY and SYGVKD. Trimming removed 5 bases at V and 5 bases at J, with 12 bases between. The CDR3 spans 13 residues. For the CDR3, the DNA is TGTGCCATCAGTACCAGGAAGGGGACTGAAGCTTTCTTT. Its translation: CAISTRKGTEAFF.

This clone came up a few times. V usage is TRBV19 and J usage is TRBJ1-1, with no clear D. From germline, CDR1 is LNHDA and CDR2 SQIVND (reference sequence). Trimming took off 7 bases at V and 0 bases at J, with 18 bases between the two ends. CDR3 size: 16 residues. CDR3 in amino acids: CASTALGPPLNTEAFF. For the CDR3, the DNA is TGTGCCAGTACCGCCCTGGGCCCCCCGCTGAACACTGAAGCTTTCTTT.

The V and J genes are TRBV30 and TRBJ2-1; 9 nucleotides align to TRBD2. Losses at the gene ends were 0 bases for V and 9 bases for J; bases not matched to a gene: 15. Germline loops: CDR1 GTSNPN, CDR2 SVGIG (reference sequence). The CDR3 totals 17 residues. The CDR3: CAWSVRPSSGMRGEQFF. In DNA form, the CDR3 reads TGTGCCTGGAGTGTACGTCCGTCTAGCGGGATGAGGGGTGAGCAGTTCTTC.

The rearrangement joins TRBV2 to TRBJ1-4; 8 bases are shared with TRBD1. Per germline, CDR1 SNHLY and CDR2 FYNNEI. CDR3 length equals 13 residues. After removal of 11 bases from V and 2 bases from J, the junction contained 4 bases not matched to a gene. CDR3 bases: TGTGCCGGGAGGACAGGGACTAATGAAAAACTGTTTTTT. As protein: CAGRTGTNEKLFF.